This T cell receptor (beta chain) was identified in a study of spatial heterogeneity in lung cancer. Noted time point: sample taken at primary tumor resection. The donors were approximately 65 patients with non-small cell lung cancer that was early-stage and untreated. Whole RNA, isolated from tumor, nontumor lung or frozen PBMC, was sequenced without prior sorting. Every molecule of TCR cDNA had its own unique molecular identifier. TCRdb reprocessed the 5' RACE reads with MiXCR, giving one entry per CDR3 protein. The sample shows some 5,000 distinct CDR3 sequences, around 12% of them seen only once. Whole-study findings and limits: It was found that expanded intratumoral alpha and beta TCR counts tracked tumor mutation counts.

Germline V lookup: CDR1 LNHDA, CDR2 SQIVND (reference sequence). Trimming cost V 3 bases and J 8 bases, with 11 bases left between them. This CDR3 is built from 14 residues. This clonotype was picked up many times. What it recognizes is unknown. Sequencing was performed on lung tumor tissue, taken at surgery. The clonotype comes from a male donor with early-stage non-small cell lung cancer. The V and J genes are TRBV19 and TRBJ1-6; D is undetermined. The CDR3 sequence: CASSIRGGDSPLHF. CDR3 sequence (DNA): TGTGCCAGTAGTATTCGGGGTGGTGATTCACCCCTCCACTTT.